A selection of T cell receptor beta chains follows, all from one sample in a study of T-cell reconstitution after alpha-beta-depleted transplantation in children. TCRdb passed the PCR reads through MiXCR, listing each CDR3 protein once. The sample holds about 610,000 distinct CDR3 sequences, approximately 10% seen once. Sequencing was performed on PBMCs from the stem cell graft donor, taken from the stem cell graft. Receptors were obtained from a human donor who donated a stem cell graft to a child with acute myeloid leukemia. CDR3s include the opening cysteine and the closing phenylalanine or tryptophan. D genes are given only for firm matches. Not every row has a clone size; where given, it reads once, few, many or a size class.

.,TRBJ1-2,TRBV7-3,.,TGTGCCAGCAGCCCAGAACCCACAGGGTTCGATGGCTACACCTTC,CASSPEPTGFDGYTF
.,TRBJ2-7,TRBV9,few,TGTGCCAGCAGCTCTAGGGCAGGGGCATCCTACGAGCAGTACTTC,CASSSRAGASYEQYF
.,TRBJ1-2,TRBV3-1,.,TGTGCCAGCAGCCAAGGTCGGTCCCGAGGCCTAAGCTACACCTTC,CASSQGRSRGLSYTF
.,TRBJ2-3,TRBV20-1,few,TGCAGTGCTAGGGTCGTAGGGGCAGATACGCAGTATTTT,CSARVVGADTQYF
TRBD2,TRBJ2-2,TRBV2,.,TGTGCCAGCAAGACTAGCGTCAACACCGGGGAGCTGTTTTTT,CASKTSVNTGELFF
.,TRBJ2-6,TRBV5-1,few,TGCGCCAGCAGCTTGGGGCCTTCTGCCTCTGGGGCCAACGTCCTGACTTTC,CASSLGPSASGANVLTF
.,TRBJ2-3,TRBV29-1,many,TGCAGCGCACGGACAGCTGGCACAGATACGCAGTATTTT,CSARTAGTDTQYF
.,TRBJ1-1,TRBV4-3,few,TGCGCCAGCAGCCAAGACAGGGAGTTTGGGGAAGCTTTCTTT,CASSQDREFGEAFF
.,TRBJ1-5,TRBV19,.,TGTGCCAGTAGTATAGGAGGGGCGAGTCAGCCCCAGCATTTT,CASSIGGASQPQHF
TRBD2,TRBJ2-1,TRBV29-1,few,TGCAGCGTTGGAGGCGAGAGACTAGCGGGAGAATACAATGAGCAGTTCTTC,CSVGGERLAGEYNEQFF
TRBD1,TRBJ1-1,TRBV29-1,.,TGCAGCGTTGAAGTATCTGACAGGGCGACTGAAGCTTTCTTT,CSVEVSDRATEAFF
TRBD2,TRBJ2-1,TRBV29-1,few,TGCAGCGTTCCCCGGGGGGGGCCCTACAATGAGCAGTTCTTC,CSVPRGGPYNEQFF
TRBD2,TRBJ2-7,TRBV20-1,many,TGCAGTGCTAGAGACTCGGGCGGGAGCGGGTACGAGCAGTACTTC,CSARDSGGSGYEQYF
TRBD2,TRBJ2-5,TRBV12-3/TRBV12-4,.,TGTGCCAGCAGTTTGACGGCGGGAGGAGGAGAGACCCAGTACTTC,CASSLTAGGGETQYF
.,TRBJ1-1,TRBV5-1,many,TGCGCCAGCAGCGGGCGGGCCGACACTGAAGCTTTCTTT,CASSGRADTEAFF
TRBD2,TRBJ2-7,TRBV27,many,TGTGCCAGCAGGGAACTAGCGGGACCCTACGAGCAGTACTTC,CASRELAGPYEQYF
.,TRBJ2-5,TRBV5-6,many,TGTGCCAGCAGCACAACAGGGGGGGGAGAGACCCAGTACTTC,CASSTTGGGETQYF
TRBD2,TRBJ2-7,TRBV7-2,few,TGTGCCAGCAGCCCCGGCCGACTAGCGATAACCTACGAGCAGTACTTC,CASSPGRLAITYEQYF
.,TRBJ2-1,TRBV12-3/TRBV12-4,.,TGTGCCAGCAGTTCTCGCCGGAGAGCCAATGAGCAGTTCTTC,CASSSRRRANEQFF
.,TRBJ2-1,TRBV10-3,many,TGTGCCATCACTGGACAGAACTACAATGAGCAGTTCTTC,CAITGQNYNEQFF
.,TRBJ2-7,TRBV5-6,.,TGTGCCAGCAGCTTGGGGGCAGGTGGCAGGGGAGACGAGCAGTACTTC,CASSLGAGGRGDEQYF
TRBD1,TRBJ2-7,TRBV6-5,few,TGTGCCAGCAGTTACCGGGACAGGGACTACGAGCAGTACTTC,CASSYRDRDYEQYF
.,TRBJ1-4,TRBV5-1,.,TGCGCCAGCAGCGTTGCTGGGGCTGGAGAAAAACTGTTTTTT,CASSVAGAGEKLFF
.,TRBJ1-2,TRBV28,few,TGTGCCAGCAGTTTATCGACAGCCTTTTGGATCTTC,CASSLSTAFWIF
TRBD2,TRBJ2-7,TRBV10-3,few,TGTGCCATCAGTGGATCGGGAGGGCTTGAGCAGTACTTC,CAISGSGGLEQYF
TRBD1,TRBJ2-7,TRBV7-9,many,TGTGCCAGCAGCTTAGCCGGGACAGGGGGCTACGAGCAGTACTTC,CASSLAGTGGYEQYF
TRBD1,TRBJ2-4,TRBV28,.,TGTGCCAGCAGTTTAACGGGACAGGGGGAGAACATTCAGTACTTC,CASSLTGQGENIQYF
TRBD2,TRBJ2-3,TRBV29-1,few,TGCAGCGTTGAGGGGCGGGAGGCAGGAGGGCAGTATTTT,CSVEGREAGGQYF
TRBD1,TRBJ2-3,TRBV20-1,many,TGCAGTGCTCGGACAGGGGGCGCAGATACGCAGTATTTT,CSARTGGADTQYF
TRBD1,TRBJ1-3,TRBV30,.,TGTGCCTGGACCCAGGGGGCACGAGGAAACACCATATATTTT,CAWTQGARGNTIYF
.,TRBJ2-1,TRBV5-1,many,TGCGCCAGCGGGGTGGGGAGCAACAATGAGCAGTTCTTC,CASGVGSNNEQFF
TRBD1,TRBJ1-2,TRBV7-9,few,TGTGCCAGCAGCTCGCCAAACGACCGGGACAGATATGGCTACACCTTC,CASSSPNDRDRYGYTF
.,TRBJ2-5,TRBV12-3/TRBV12-4,.,TGTGCCAGCTCTCTTCTGGGCAAACAAGAGACCCAGTACTTC,CASSLLGKQETQYF
.,TRBJ2-3,TRBV5-1,many,TGCGCCAGCAGCAGGGACGGTCCAGATACGCAGTATTTT,CASSRDGPDTQYF
TRBD1,TRBJ1-3,TRBV30,.,TGTGCCTGGAGCCCAGGGGGCTCTGGAAACACCATATATTTT,CAWSPGGSGNTIYF
TRBD1,TRBJ2-4,TRBV12-3/TRBV12-4,few,TGTGCCAGCAGCCGACTGACAGGGGGCCTAACCAAAAACATTCAGTACTTC,CASSRLTGGLTKNIQYF
TRBD2,TRBJ2-7,TRBV6-2/TRBV6-3,many,TGTGCCAGCAGTTACCTTATAGCGGGGGAGCAGTACTTC,CASSYLIAGEQYF
TRBD2,TRBJ2-2,TRBV6-2/TRBV6-3,few,TGTGCCAGCAGTTACTCGCCTAGCGGGAGCGTGGGGGAGCTGTTTTTT,CASSYSPSGSVGELFF
.,TRBJ2-1,TRBV5-1,few,TGCGCCAGCAGCTTGGCCGGAGGGGCGGTATACAATGAGCAGTTCTTC,CASSLAGGAVYNEQFF
.,TRBJ2-3,TRBV29-1,few,TGCAGCGTTGAACGGACAGCCAGCACAGATACGCAGTATTTT,CSVERTASTDTQYF
TRBD1,TRBJ2-1,TRBV7-8,.,TGTGCCAGCAGCTTAGTTTCCGGACAGGGGACTGAGCAGTTCTTC,CASSLVSGQGTEQFF
TRBD2,TRBJ2-7,TRBV18,.,TGTGCCAGCTCAGCGACTAGCGGGAGGGCCAACGAGCAGTACTTC,CASSATSGRANEQYF
TRBD2,TRBJ2-7,TRBV7-2,few,TGTGCCAGCAGCCTTGGGACTAGCGGATTCTACGAGCAGTACTTC,CASSLGTSGFYEQYF
.,TRBJ1-5,TRBV7-2,few,TGTGCCAGCAGCTGGGATGACGGTAATCAGCCCCAGCATTTT,CASSWDDGNQPQHF
.,TRBJ2-1,TRBV12-3/TRBV12-4,.,TGTGCCAGCAGCCCATGGGGGGACAGCATCAATGAGCAGTTCTTC,CASSPWGDSINEQFF
TRBD2,TRBJ2-1,TRBV7-9,few,TGTGCCAGCGTTAGGGCGGCGGGGGACAATGAGCAGTTCTTC,CASVRAAGDNEQFF
TRBD1,TRBJ1-5,TRBV24-1,few,TGTGCCACCAGTGACCAAACAGGGGGCGATCAGCCCCAGCATTTT,CATSDQTGGDQPQHF